A selection of T cell receptor beta chains follows, all from one sample in a study of blood T cell repertoires in COVID-19. Method: immunoSEQ multiplex PCR; TCRdb's copy keeps in-frame clones and lacks some. The data contain about 310,000 clones, around 87% of them singletons. The specimen was peripheral blood. These receptors all come from a woman aged 45-65 years who had recovered from COVID-19. Each CDR3 is given with its conserved first and last residue. D genes are given only for firm matches. Clone size is stated in some rows and not others, as once, few, many or a class when expanded.

abundance,v_gene,d_gene,j_gene,CDR3nt,CDR3aa
.,TRBV4-1,.,TRBJ1-5,TGCGCCAGCAGCGCGACAGGCCTCGCGGGCAATCAGCCCCAGCATTTT,CASSATGLAGNQPQHF
.,TRBV10-2,TRBD1,TRBJ1-2,TGCGCCAGCAGTCCAGACAGGGACTATGGCTACACCTTC,CASSPDRDYGYTF
few,TRBV7-2,.,TRBJ2-6,TGTGCCAGCAGCTTTAACTCTGGGGCCAACGTCCTGACTTTC,CASSFNSGANVLTF
few,TRBV28,TRBD1,TRBJ1-6,TGTGCCAGCAGTCGTAGGGGAAGACAGGGTCAGTCACCCCTCCACTTT,CASSRRGRQGQSPLHF
few,TRBV6-4,.,TRBJ2-1,TGTGCCAGCAGTGACATCGACTCCCCTGGGTACAATGAGCAGTTCTTC,CASSDIDSPGYNEQFF
.,TRBV15,.,TRBJ2-5,TGTGCCACCAGCAGAGCACAGAGACAGACCCAGTACTTC,CATSRAQRQTQYF
.,TRBV28,.,TRBJ1-1,TGTGCCAGCAGTTTCCGCAGGCTGGGCAGGGGGAACACTGAAGCTTTCTTT,CASSFRRLGRGNTEAFF
.,TRBV5-6,.,TRBJ1-1,TGTGCCAGCAGCCGGGACACCGTGAACACTGAAGCTTTCTTT,CASSRDTVNTEAFF
.,TRBV6-5,.,TRBJ1-6,TGTGCCAGCAGTTACGTGGGGGCCAAGGGCTCACCCCTCCACTTT,CASSYVGAKGSPLHF
.,TRBV11-2,.,TRBJ1-6,TGTGCCAGCAGCTATGCGGCCAGGGGTGATTCACCCCTCCACTTT,CASSYAARGDSPLHF
.,TRBV3-1/TRBV3-2,.,TRBJ1-3,TGTGCCAGCAGCCTCCGCGACTCTGGAAACACCATATATTTT,CASSLRDSGNTIYF
once,TRBV5-8,.,TRBJ1-1,TGTGCCAGCAGCTTGGGTAGTGGTGAATGGACTGAAGCTTTCTTT,CASSLGSGEWTEAFF
.,TRBV3-1/TRBV3-2,.,TRBJ2-7,TGTGCCAGCAGCCAGAGGAGCTCCTACGAGCAGTACTTC,CASSQRSSYEQYF
.,TRBV30,TRBD1,TRBJ1-4,TGTGCCTGGAGTGTAGGGGGCCGTAATGAAAAACTGTTTTTT,CAWSVGGRNEKLFF
.,TRBV30,TRBD1,TRBJ2-5,TGTGCCTGGCGTGGACAGGGTGACGAGACCCAGTACTTC,CAWRGQGDETQYF
.,TRBV4-1,TRBD1,TRBJ1-4,TGCGCCAGCAGGCTCACAGGGGCAACTAATGAAAAACTGTTTTTT,CASRLTGATNEKLFF
once,TRBV25-1,.,TRBJ1-3,TGTGCCAGCAGTGTCGGGAGCTCTGGAAACACCATATATTTT,CASSVGSSGNTIYF
.,TRBV19,TRBD2,TRBJ2-1,TGTGCCAGTAGTCATTCTCGTGGGACTAGCGGGAGGGCTCGTGAGCAGTTCTTC,CASSHSRGTSGRAREQFF
.,TRBV11-3,TRBD2,TRBJ2-5,TGTGCCAGCAGCTTAAGGACTAGCGGGACCCAAGAGACCCAGTACTTC,CASSLRTSGTQETQYF
few,TRBV28,.,TRBJ2-5,TGTGCCAGCAGCCCGATAACAGGGACCCAAGAGACCCAGTACTTC,CASSPITGTQETQYF
.,TRBV27,.,TRBJ1-6,TGTGCCAGCAGACAAGCGGGTGGGAATTCACCCCTCCACTTT,CASRQAGGNSPLHF
.,TRBV24-1,TRBD2,TRBJ2-2,TGTGCCACCAGTGATTGGACTAGCGGAAACACCGGGGAGCTGTTTTTT,CATSDWTSGNTGELFF
.,TRBV24-1,.,TRBJ1-5,TGTGCCACCAGTGACCTGGACAGTTATCAGCCCCAGCATTTT,CATSDLDSYQPQHF
.,TRBV7-2,.,TRBJ2-7,TGTGCCAGCAGCTTAGGTGCGGCGGAGCGGCAGTACTTC,CASSLGAAERQYF
once,TRBV4-2,.,TRBJ2-5,TGTGCCAGCAGCCAAGATTCTAGCCCCCAAGAGACCCAGTACTTC,CASSQDSSPQETQYF
few,TRBV7-9,.,TRBJ1-2,TGTGCCAGCACCGGGGAGAAGAACTATGGCTACACCTTC,CASTGEKNYGYTF
few,TRBV28,TRBD1,TRBJ1-1,TGTGCCAGCAGTTTAGGGACAGTTAACACTGAAGCTTTCTTT,CASSLGTVNTEAFF
.,TRBV4-3,.,TRBJ2-7,TGCGCCAGCAGCCAAGTCTTCGGGGTAGACCTTTTTTCCTACGAGCAGTACTTC,CASSQVFGVDLFSYEQYF
.,TRBV9,.,TRBJ1-2,TGTGCCAGCAGTGCGACAGGTCTCGATGGCTACACCTTC,CASSATGLDGYTF
.,TRBV6-1,.,TRBJ1-5,TGTGCCAGCAGTGAATTGAGGAATCAGCCCCAGCATTTT,CASSELRNQPQHF
.,TRBV9,.,TRBJ2-5,TGTGCCAGCAGCGTAGATCCAGATCAAGAGACCCAGTACTTC,CASSVDPDQETQYF
.,TRBV9,.,TRBJ1-1,TGTGCCAGCAGCGCTCCGCAGAAGAACACTGAAGCTTTCTTT,CASSAPQKNTEAFF
.,TRBV19,.,TRBJ1-2,TGTGCCAGTAGTATCGAGGGTTTCATTGATGGCTACACCTTC,CASSIEGFIDGYTF
.,TRBV3-1/TRBV3-2,TRBD2,TRBJ2-5,TGTGCCAGCAGCACCCGGGGGGAAAACCAAGAGACCCAGTACTTC,CASSTRGENQETQYF
.,TRBV5-4,TRBD1,TRBJ2-1,TGTGCCAGCAAAGGGGGCGGCGAACAAAACAATGAGCAGTTCTTC,CASKGGGEQNNEQFF
.,TRBV19,TRBD1,TRBJ1-5,TGTGCCAGTAGTAATCAGGGGGCTCAGCCCCAGCATTTT,CASSNQGAQPQHF
.,TRBV7-9,TRBD2,TRBJ2-5,TGTGCCAGCAGCCTCGGGACTAGCGGGAGCCCCTTTGGGGAGACCCAGTACTTC,CASSLGTSGSPFGETQYF
.,TRBV13,.,TRBJ1-4,TGTGCCAGCAGCCCGAGGAGACAGGCAACTGAAAAACTGTTTTTT,CASSPRRQATEKLFF
.,TRBV2,.,TRBJ1-5,TGTGCCAGCAGTGAAATCCGGGAGCGCAATCAGCCCCAGCATTTT,CASSEIRERNQPQHF
.,TRBV21-1,.,TRBJ2-7,TGTGCCAGCAGCGAAAGGGGGCTAGCCCCTACCAGGTCCTACGAGCAGTACTTC,CASSERGLAPTRSYEQYF
.,TRBV28,.,TRBJ1-4,TGTGCCAACCGGGGGGCAGGAAAGGAAAAACTGTTTTTT,CANRGAGKEKLFF
.,TRBV6-5,.,TRBJ2-7,TGTGCCAGCACAGACCCGGCGGGGAACTCCTACGAGCAGTACTTC,CASTDPAGNSYEQYF
few,TRBV23-1,.,TRBJ1-2,TGCGCCAGCAGTCAATCAGATCGGGGGGCACTTAACTATGGCTACACCTTC,CASSQSDRGALNYGYTF
.,TRBV28,TRBD2,TRBJ2-4,TGTGCCAGCAGTTTATTGGGTAAGGCGGGAGTCTCGGAAAACATTCAGTACTTC,CASSLLGKAGVSENIQYF
.,TRBV21-1,.,TRBJ1-6,TGTGCCAGCAGCAATGTCGGTTGTTCACCCCTCCACTTT,CASSNVGCSPLHF